This T cell receptor beta chain was captured in a study of cytomegalovirus exposure and HLA in healthy donors (dated by TCRdb to about 2017). Some background on the complete study: An earlier analysis of roughly 630 of the donors reported more than 250 Gb of sequence data and more than 90 million unique TCR beta sequences from roughly 200 million T cells. Approximately 310 gigabases of sequencing data and tens of millions of unique TCR sequences were included in an early release covering roughly 700 HLA-typed donors. Among the roughly 400 genotyped donors, around 81% belonged to the genetic ancestry cluster associated with self-reported Caucasian donors. The aim of the study was to test whether cataloging public T cell receptors could identify signatures of past pathogen exposure. Using immunosequencing, the study profiled T cell repertoires from 550 to 750 subjects and related those repertoires to cytomegalovirus serostatus. Besides the first cohort of 666 subjects, a separate validation cohort made up of roughly 120 different subjects was used. High-throughput TCR immunosequencing, statistical association of individual TCRs with disease status, and machine learning were combined to predict cytomegalovirus infection status. A later analysis re-analyzed previously published TCR beta repertoires from roughly 690 donors and added high-resolution HLA genotyping to study TCR occurrence patterns. The later analysis used no new phenotypic data to find candidate immune exposures, relying instead on TCR beta sequences and their occurrence across donors. An earlier analysis of approximately 580 of the donors used high-throughput TCR beta sequencing to judge whether each TCR beta V gene segment behaved as functional or pseudogenic. Donor age, sex, ethnicity and CMV serostatus were compiled alongside the repertoire data. In a later genetic analysis, genome-wide SNP genotypes for about three fifths of the roughly 670 donors were used, and that subset was treated as a discovery cohort. Every repertoire in the discovery cohort had been generated on one and the same sequencing platform. Both class I and class II loci were covered by HLA typing, at four-digit resolution. Typing coverage differed by locus: A, B, C, DRB1 and DQB1 were typed in roughly 629-630 donors, DQA1 in approximately 520, DPA1 in around 600, and DPB1 in just under 480. Several DR-DQ haplotypes were handled as single units for association and clustering, since linkage in the cohort was strong. Among approximately 370 genotyped donors of the cohort, an average of approximately 240,000 unique TCR beta nucleotide sequences was sequenced per donor, of which about 19% were non-productive. Points the paper makes about the study in general: A cluster of highly shared sequence variants was judged likely to be a technical artifact of the sequencing pipeline. In a later analysis, HLA-associated TCR beta chains showed more clonal expansion and lower generation probabilities than non-associated chains that were equally common. Cytomegalovirus status was reported to be diagnosed by the classifier with high specificity and sensitivity in both the original and validation cohorts. In a later analysis, several top co-occurrence clusters were reported to appear linked to parvovirus B19, influenza, CMV and Epstein-Barr virus. A further reported finding was that TCR beta sequences accurately predicted the HLA-A and HLA-B alleles for most subjects in the first cohort. In a later analysis, 15,000 to 20,000 TCR beta sequences were associated with specific HLA alleles at a false discovery rate of 0.05. Strong co-occurrence of HLA alleles, especially DR and DQ, made assigning TCR associations to individual alleles difficult. Roughly uniform sequencing depth across donors was assumed in presence/absence analyses, although this assumption may not hold. In the study, 164 TCR beta chains were listed as associated with cytomegalovirus. Correlated functional status among segregating V segments might be attributable to linkage disequilibrium, but an unknown experimental factor could not be ruled out. In an earlier analysis of 587 of the donors, most TCR beta V segments were observed in productive rearrangements about 87% or about 30% of the time, broadly matching IMGT annotations. Because HLA typing was unavailable for some donors at each locus, only the typed subset was used in association tests. The authors suggested that the approach could potentially be generalized to other disease states and immunological phenotypes. In a later genetic analysis, a missense DCLRE1C variant was associated with V-gene and J-gene trimming of TCR beta chains, and the association was replicated in an independent cohort. Immune exposure information for the cohort was limited to CMV serostatus. A later analysis found that most CMV-associated TCR beta chains appeared HLA-restricted, with HLA associations seemingly driven largely by CMV exposure. Compared with the 666-donor mean, donors in an Asian-associated ancestry cluster had fewer N-insertions in productive TCRs, according to a later genetic analysis. According to a later analysis, TCR association rates differed among HLA loci, with DRB1 alleles showing the most associated TCRs and HLA-C alleles showing the fewest. While some public TCRs were present in many individuals, most TCR sequences turned up only very rarely across donors. Some 15 rarely observed V segments, including chromosome 9 orphons, were excluded from the earlier analysis of just under 600 of the donors because counts were too low. Three of the identified cytomegalovirus-associated TCR beta chains were confirmed in vitro to be specific for cytomegalovirus antigens. Because the 87-base-pair reads could not distinguish some IMGT-functional V segments, including TRBV6-2 and TRBV6-3, those segments were excluded. In this cohort, only TCR beta chains were sequenced, and detectable features were limited by the absence of alpha or paired-chain data.

The library was made by the immunoSEQ multiplex PCR assay. For the multiplex PCR, a mixture combining 60 forward primers for TCR Vbeta segments and 13 reverse primers for TCR Jbeta segments was used. Amplification of the CDR3 region of rearranged TCR beta genes was performed with a multiplex PCR assay on genomic DNA. The Illumina HiSeq System was used to sequence the amplified TCR beta libraries as 87-base-pair reads. From the authors' description of their analysis: A later analysis counted tens of millions of unique TCR beta chains across the 690 or so repertoires, and 9 million to 14 million of these chains were shared by at least two donors. Raw reads were error-corrected and collapsed into unique sequences with a nearest-neighbor algorithm that merged closely related sequences to remove PCR and sequencing errors. To assign V, D and J gene segments, CDR3 sequences were aligned to IMGT reference sequences. For a sequence to be retained, at least a six-nucleotide match to both a V gene segment and a J gene segment was required. A rearrangement counted as productive if the CDR3 had no stop codons and remained in frame with V and J, and every other rearrangement counted as non-productive. CDR3 was defined according to IMGT convention as the region running from the second conserved V-encoded cysteine to the conserved J-encoded phenylalanine. Sequences without an unambiguous match to a single V gene segment were excluded from the earlier analysis of about 640 of the donors. An earlier analysis of fewer than 650 of the donors classified V segments as functional when productive rearrangements were above 56.7% and as segregating when the standard deviation between donors was above 5%. A statistical classification framework was built for diagnosing cytomegalovirus status from the catalog of TCR beta chain sequences. V and J gene assignment, in a later analysis, came from comparing TCR nucleotide sequences with IMGT/GENE-DB human TR gene sequences. A later analysis assigned CDR3 sequences and most-parsimonious VDJ recombination scenarios with the TCRdist pipeline. In a later analysis, every TCR beta chain was defined by the combination of its CDR3 amino acid sequence and its V-gene family, and reads without a unique V-gene family were dropped. A later analysis removed 550 to 700 highly shared, low-generation-probability nucleotide sequences to deal with suspected cross-contamination and a sequencing artifact. For each public chain, a later analysis derived a clonal expansion index from normalized ranks of inferred template counts within each repertoire. In a later analysis, generation probabilities were computed using a VDJ recombination model fitted to out-of-frame rearrangements, and the results were checked against IGoR. Hypergeometric tests were used in a later analysis to score TCR-TCR, TCR-HLA and TCR-CMV co-occurrence, with a repertoire-size bias correction applied to the TCR pairs. In a later analysis, false discovery rates were estimated by permuting HLA or CMV assignments 20 times. In a later analysis, co-occurring TCRs were grouped using DBSCAN, with TCRdist sequence similarity added in when clustering inside HLA-allele-positive subsets. For co-occurrence clustering, repertoires with fewer than 30,000 or more than 120,000 public chains were excluded, along with five repertoires with anomalous nucleotide sharing. TCRdb obtained this table from immuneACCESS and retained in-frame rearrangements with V and J assigned. These tables miss some clones; where compared with another copy, unresolved V genes account for less than half of the shortfall, and the remainder is unexplained. Clonal size and the V and J genes are those of that table, whereas D and trimming came from the DNA. For this sample there are 120,000 or so clones; about 90% appear just once. The ten largest make up more than 1.5% of the sample.

In total, approximately 690 healthy bone marrow donors made up the cohort. At the time of sampling, all cohort members were nominally healthy, though unrecorded immune exposures were likely present. The donor was CMV seronegative and was included in the group of approximately 350 seronegative cohort members. Each donor provided a peripheral blood sample, and peripheral blood mononuclear cells were used for TCR beta sequencing. The Qiagen DNeasy Blood Extraction Kit was used to extract genomic DNA from the blood cell samples. The CDR3 covers 12 residues, taking in both the cysteine and the phenylalanine. The read is trimmed to its CDR3 DNA, 36 bases read in frame from base 1. V gives up 6 bases and J gives up 5 bases, and the segment between their germline ends measures 8 bases. CDR1 SGHKS and CDR2 YYEKEE were looked up in the germline V gene (reference sequence). Concerning this clone: This receptor's antigen is unknown. It has no much larger one-base neighbor in the sample; base qualities were not kept.

This receptor was obtained from a man aged 35 to 55 in good health and CMV-seronegative. Source material: PBMCs. Rearrangement joined TRBV5-5 to TRBJ2-2, and perhaps TRBD1 as D gene, on 5 matching bases. The sequenced DNA is TGTGCCAGCACCAGGGTGACCGGGGAGCTGTTTTTT. This gives the protein CASTRVTGELFF.